These 27 T cell receptor beta chains share one sample of origin, sequenced in a study of identifying expanded T cells in peripheral blood. The data were produced by immunoSEQ multiplex PCR, yet TCRdb's version contains in-frame clones alone and is incomplete. This sample carries more than 90,000 clones, around nine tenths of them seen once, and the ten largest clones take about a sixth. Material: blood. These TCRs come from a person aged 18 to 75 in good health.

V gene TRBV2 combines with J gene TRBJ2-3; tentative D call: TRBD2 (6 bases). The CDR3 length is 17 residues. Germline assignment: CDR1 SNHLY and CDR2 FYNNEI. Trimming removed 0 bases from V and 3 bases from J, with 16 bases in between. The CDR3 sequence is CASSEALLGGGTDTQYF. DNA of the CDR3: TGTGCCAGCAGTGAAGCGCTTCTCGGGGGTGGGACAGATACGCAGTATTTT.

The chain uses TRBV7-7 and TRBJ2-2; TRBD2 is a possible D gene (6 bases). V gave up 2 bases and J gave up 0 bases, with 10 bases separating them. Looked up from germline, CDR1 is SSHAT and CDR2 is FNYEAQ (reference sequence). The CDR3 has 16 residues. The CDR3 bases are TGTGCCAGCAGCTTAACGGGACTCGCGAACACCGGGGAGCTGTTTTTT. Encoded protein: CASSLTGLANTGELFF. Supplemented by reference TRBV7-7 and TRBJ2-2, the full variable domain reads GAGVSQSPRYKVTKRGQDVTLRCDPISSHATLYWYQQALGQGPEFLTYFNYEAQPDKSGLPSDRFSAERPEGSISTLTIQRTEQRDSAMYRCASSLTGLANTGELFFGEGSRLTVL.

The V call is TRBV27, the J call TRBJ2-7, with 7 bases lining up with TRBD1. Germline assignment: CDR1 MNHEY and CDR2 SMNVEV (reference sequence). Losses at the gene ends were 5 bases for V and 3 bases for J; bases not matched to a gene: 10. The CDR3 consists of 15 residues. CDR3 nucleotide sequence: TGTGCCAGCAGTGGCGCCGGGACAGCTTTCTACGAGCAGTACTTC. This codes for CASSGAGTAFYEQYF.

V gene TRBV6-6 combines with J gene TRBJ2-1, with TRBD1 as a possible D gene (6 bases). Between the trimmed V and J ends, which lost 6 bases and 7 bases, there was a span of 13 bases. In germline, CDR1 is MNHNY, CDR2 SVGAGI (reference sequence). The CDR3 spans 13 residues. For the CDR3, the DNA is TGTGCCAGCAGCCAACCGCAGGGGAATGAGCAGTTCTTC. It specifies CASSQPQGNEQFF.

J is TRBJ1-1 and V is TRBV19; D not resolved. The CDR3 has 9 residues. V was shortened by 3 bases and J by 9 bases, with 2 bases between the two germline ends. The germline gives CDR1 LNHDA, CDR2 SQIVND (reference sequence). The CDR3 DNA reads TGTGCCAGTAGTATGAAAGCTTTCTTT. Residues: CASSMKAFF.

The rearrangement uses TRBV6-4 and TRBJ2-3, with D unclear. The CDR3 totals 18 residues. Germline-derived CDR1 and CDR2 are MRHNA and SNTAGT. Trimming removed 2 bases at V and 10 bases at J, with 28 bases between. This CDR3 is CASSDTTRTRMGRIAQYF. Written as DNA, the CDR3 is TGTGCCAGCAGTGACACAACTCGAACCCGGATGGGCCGGATTGCGCAGTATTTT.

The J gene is TRBJ2-3, the V gene TRBV4-3; 10 positions match TRBD1. The length of the CDR3 is 15 residues. Germline trimming cut 3 bases from V and 4 bases from J; bases unmatched to any gene: 4. The germline V gene encodes CDR1 LGHNA and CDR2 YSLEER. The CDR3 DNA is TGCGCCAGCAGCCAGGACAGGGGGATGGCAGATACGCAGTATTTT. Translating gives CASSQDRGMADTQYF.

This clone was recorded only once. The J gene is TRBJ2-5, the V gene TRBV10-2; D remains ambiguous. The CDR3 runs 14 residues. CDR1 and CDR2 (germline): WSHSY, SAAADI. Trimming shortened V by 1 base and J by 4 bases, and 10 bases separated the two germline ends. The CDR3 loop is CASSEYRRGETQYF. The CDR3 coding sequence is TGCGCCAGCAGTGAGTATCGACGAGGAGAGACCCAGTACTTC.

The count of this clone is one. V and J are TRBV6-5 and TRBJ2-1, with 8 nucleotides matching TRBD2. Germline values: CDR1 MNHEY, CDR2 SVGAGI. After removal of 4 bases from V and 7 bases from J, the junction contained 12 bases not matched to a gene. This CDR3 contains 16 residues. Written as DNA, the CDR3 is TGTGCCAGCAGTTTTACCGGGACTAGTCGATTAAATGAGCAGTTCTTC. Residues: CASSFTGTSRLNEQFF.

This rearrangement joins TRBV5-4 to TRBJ1-2; the D gene is possibly TRBD1 (5 bases). The germline V and J ends were trimmed by 2 bases and 3 bases, with 20 bases remaining between them. This CDR3 has 17 residues. Germline-derived CDR1 and CDR2 are SGHNT and YYREEE (reference sequence). The CDR3 sequence: CASSFGTYTVGDYGYTF. The CDR3 nucleotides are TGTGCCAGCAGCTTTGGAACTTATACTGTGGGGGACTATGGCTACACCTTC. Full variable domain (missing parts from reference TRBV5-4 and TRBJ1-2): ETGVTQSPTHLIKTRGQQVTLRCSSQSGHNTVSWYQQALGQGPQFIFQYYREEENGRGNFPPRFSGLQFPNYSSELNVNALELDDSALYLCASSFGTYTVGDYGYTFGSGTRLTVV.

The V gene is TRBV30, the J gene TRBJ2-7; D perhaps matches TRBD2 (6 bases). The ends were cut back, 2 bases at V and 3 bases at J, with 14 bases in the middle. The CDR3 loop spans 14 amino acids. CDR1 is GTSNPN and CDR2 is SVGIG in the germline V gene (reference sequence). CDR3 sequence (DNA): TGTGCCTGGAGTCCGGGAGCCTATTACTACGAGCAGTACTTC. It encodes CAWSPGAYYYEQYF.

J is TRBJ2-2 and V is TRBV14; D perhaps matches TRBD1 (6 bases). Germline lookup yields CDR1 SGHDN and CDR2 FVKESK. The CDR3 has 15 amino acids. Trimming shortened V by 4 bases and J by 0 bases, and 9 bases separated the two germline ends. The CDR3 here is CASSPRTANTGELFF. Here the CDR3 DNA reads TGTGCCAGCAGCCCTCGGACAGCGAACACCGGGGAGCTGTTTTTT.

The chain combines TRBV5-1 with TRBJ2-3, with D perhaps matching TRBD2 (6 bases). CDR3 size: 16 residues. Per the germline V gene, CDR1 is SGHRS and CDR2 is YFSETQ. Trimming took 0 bases from V and 2 from J, leaving 13 bases between them. DNA for the CDR3: TGCGCCAGCAGCTTGGGGGTAGCGGCTTACACAGATACGCAGTATTTT. It specifies CASSLGVAAYTDTQYF. The full variable domain, with the rest looked up from reference TRBV5-1 and TRBJ2-3, is KAGVTQTPRYLIKTRGQQVTLSCSPISGHRSVSWYQQTPGQGLQFLFEYFSETQRNKGNFPGRFSGRQFSNSRSEMNVSTLELGDSALYLCASSLGVAAYTDTQYFGPGTRLTVL.

The V and J genes are TRBV19 and TRBJ1-6; D remains unclear. V dropped 10 bases and J dropped 7 bases, with 14 bases sitting between them. In germline, CDR1 is LNHDA, CDR2 SQIVND (reference sequence). The CDR3 is 13 residues long. The CDR3 sequence: CATQQVPNSPLHF. CDR3 DNA sequence: TGTGCCACTCAGCAAGTTCCCAATTCACCCCTCCACTTT.

V is TRBV15 and J is TRBJ1-5, with 9 bases matching TRBD1. This CDR3 region has 14 residues. Germline assignment: CDR1 LNHNV and CDR2 YYDKDF (reference sequence). With 3 bases clipped from V and 7 bases from J, the junction kept 4 bases outside the gene matches. As DNA, the CDR3 is TGTGCCACCAGCAGTGACAGGGGGGGACAGCCCCAGCATTTT. The encoded protein is CATSSDRGGQPQHF. The full variable domain, completed using reference TRBV15 and TRBJ1-5, is DAMVIQNPRYQVTQFGKPVTLSCSQTLNHNVMYWYQQKSSQAPKLLFHYYDKDFNNEADTPDNFQSRRPNTSFCFLDIRSPGLGDTAMYLCATSSDRGGQPQHFGDGTRLSIL.

The rearrangement joins TRBV5-1 to TRBJ2-2, with D hard to call. Germline V gene sequence: CDR1 SGHRS, CDR2 YFSETQ. Trimming pared 2 bases from V and 0 bases from J, leaving 8 bases between. The CDR3 is made up of 15 amino acids. The CDR3 bases are TGCGCCAGCAGCTTCAGCAGCTCGAACACCGGGGAGCTGTTTTTT. Translation gives CASSFSSSNTGELFF.

The chain uses TRBV29-1 and TRBJ2-7; D may match TRBD1 or TRBD2 (5 bases each). The CDR3 has 13 residues. Trimming stripped 4 bases from V and 6 bases from J, with 16 bases between. Germline CDR1 SQVTM, CDR2 ANQGSEA. CDR3: CSVAREGQGEQYF. The DNA of the CDR3 is TGCAGCGTTGCGAGGGAAGGGCAGGGCGAGCAGTACTTC.

The chain uses TRBV6-5 and TRBJ2-7; no clear D gene. The CDR3 covers 11 residues. Germline lookup yields CDR1 MNHEY and CDR2 SVGAGI. V was trimmed by 6 bases and J by 1 base, leaving 4 bases between them. Written as DNA, the CDR3 is TGTGCCAGCAGCCGTTCCTACGAGCAGTACTTC. As protein: CASSRSYEQYF.

V usage is TRBV19 and J usage is TRBJ2-2; D perhaps matches TRBD2 (5 bases). Germline CDR1 and CDR2: LNHDA and SQIVND (reference sequence). This CDR3 comprises 15 residues. The germline V and J ends were trimmed by 5 bases and 0 bases, with 10 bases remaining between them. Here the CDR3 reads CASSSDYTNTGELFF. The CDR3 nucleotides are TGTGCCAGTAGTTCCGACTATACGAACACCGGGGAGCTGTTTTTT.

This rearrangement joins TRBV20-1 to TRBJ1-6, with D uncertain. CDR1 is DFQATT and CDR2 is SNEGSKA in the germline V gene (reference sequence). V was shortened by 6 bases and J by 7 bases, with 7 bases between the two germline ends. This CDR3 region has 11 residues. The CDR3: CSAGLNSPLHF. The CDR3 DNA is TGCAGTGCCGGATTAAATTCACCCCTCCACTTT.

J is TRBJ2-2 and V is TRBV5-1; 7 bases are a match to TRBD2. CDR1 is SGHRS and CDR2 is YFSETQ in the germline V gene. The CDR3 runs 14 residues. Losses at the gene ends were 2 bases for V and 5 bases for J; bases not matched to a gene: 3. CDR3 in DNA: TGCGCCAGCAGCTTCCAGGGAGGGACCGGGGAGCTGTTTTTT. As protein: CASSFQGGTGELFF.

The chain carries TRBV7-2 and TRBJ1-2; no clear D. V lost 3 bases to trimming and J lost 2 bases, with 10 bases between them. Germline V gene data show CDR1 as SGHTA and CDR2 as FQGNSA. This CDR3 is built from 14 residues. The CDR3 DNA reads TGTGCCAGCAGCTTTTATTTGCAAAACTATGGCTACACCTTC. The encoded protein is CASSFYLQNYGYTF.

The chain couples TRBV7-8 to TRBJ2-7; 9 positions agree with TRBD1. CDR1 SGHVS and CDR2 FQNEAQ come from the germline V gene. The J segment lost 3 bases and the V segment lost 3 bases, leaving 9 bases of the junction unmatched. The CDR3 extends over 16 amino acids. The CDR3 nucleotides are TGTGCCAGCAGCTTTGGGACAGGGATCTACTACTACGAGCAGTACTTC. Protein: CASSFGTGIYYYEQYF.

In this sample, this clone turned up a few times. J is TRBJ2-5 and V is TRBV4-1; 14 nucleotides line up with TRBD2. This CDR3 spans 16 amino acids. Germline loops: CDR1 MGHRA, CDR2 YSYEKL. Germline trimming cut 4 bases from V and 4 bases from J; bases unmatched to any gene: 5. The CDR3 spells CASSPYGTSGGETQYF. CDR3 coding DNA: TGCGCCAGCAGCCCTTACGGGACTAGCGGGGGAGAGACCCAGTACTTC.

The chain uses TRBV7-2 and TRBJ2-7; D possibly matches TRBD1 or TRBD2 (6 bases each). Germline V lookup: CDR1 SGHTA, CDR2 FQGNSA. This CDR3 has 16 amino acids. V lost 5 bases and J 0 bases, leaving 17 bases between the germline ends. The CDR3, as DNA: TGTGCCAGCAGCGTGGGGGGCGGACAAGGCTCCTACGAGCAGTACTTC. It encodes CASSVGGGQGSYEQYF.

The J gene is TRBJ1-2, the V gene TRBV15, with TRBD1 as a possible D gene (6 bases). This CDR3 is built from 11 residues. Germline values: CDR1 LNHNV, CDR2 YYDKDF (reference sequence). V gave up 8 bases and J gave up 4 bases, with 8 bases separating them. CDR3 amino acids: CATGGGYGYTF. CDR3 sequence (DNA): TGTGCCACCGGAGGGGGCTATGGCTACACCTTC.

This clone was recorded only once. V and J are TRBV5-8 and TRBJ1-6; D uncertain. Germline values: CDR1 SGHTS, CDR2 YDEGEE. V was shortened by 5 bases and J by 7 bases, with 19 bases between the two germline ends. This CDR3 is built from 16 residues. This chain's CDR3 is CASRANRRRENSPLHF. CDR3 sequence (DNA): TGTGCCAGCAGGGCGAATCGTCGGAGGGAAAATTCACCCCTCCACTTT.